The text below deals with one T cell receptor beta chain. This clonotype was seen a few times. Its antigen target is currently unknown. Base qualities were left out, and no much larger clone turns up one base away. The sample belongs to a study of identical twins (dated by TCRdb to about 2016). For the study in its entirety: To test whether fetal clonotypes persist, the study used deep sequencing on TCR alpha and beta repertoires from monozygotic twins, unrelated adults of various ages, and cord blood. To rule out contamination, replicate twin experiments were performed at different times with different library preparation protocols.

The library was generated by 5' RACE. Sequencing was carried out with an Illumina HiSeq 2000. Template switching introduced a universal primer binding site; the final cDNA contained a unique molecular identifier, enabling accurate counting of TCR cDNA molecules. Specific primers in the conserved constant-segment region were used to synthesize first-strand cDNA for TCR alpha and beta chains. To control for contamination, each cDNA library was double barcoded with a SMART-Mk sample barcode plus Illumina barcodes. TruSeq adapter sequences along with Illumina sample barcodes were introduced in two successive PCR steps. The TCR alpha and beta cDNA libraries were sequenced on the Illumina HiSeq platform using custom primers. In the original analysis: Raw reads were processed with MiGEC to extract unique molecular identifiers, and MiXCR was used to determine CDR3 positions. Recombination models were inferred per individual with the repgenHMM and IGoR tools using an EM algorithm. The analysis of shared clonotypes was done with the tcR package in R, with sharing normalized by the product of cloneset sizes. To study raw recombination free of thymic and clonal selection effects, out-of-frame nonproductive sequences were analyzed. TCRdb reprocessing: public reads trimmed at Q25 with fastp, clones called with MiXCR, in-frame beta chains kept. Every CDR3 protein is listed once, alongside the most common genes and DNA of its rows. The V and J calls follow TCRdb's processing rather than the paper's. Present in this sample are more than 1.5 million distinct CDR3 sequences, under 35% of which were seen just once. The top ten hold less than 0.35% of the sample.

Every donor in the study was a healthy Caucasian. V loses 4 bases, J loses 2 bases, and the germline ends lie 14 bases apart. The germline V gene (reference sequence) yields LGHDT for CDR1 and YNNKEL for CDR2. Including cysteine and phenylalanine, the CDR3 has 15 amino acids. The kept DNA is CDR3 alone, 45 bases in frame from the first base. Study-level results and caveats: Out-of-frame TCR alpha sequences shared between twins showed an excess of low generation-probability sequences compared with coincidental sharing between unrelated individuals. Abundant cord blood beta clonotypes carried fewer insertions; young adult naive repertoires showed a weaker similar trend, while memory repertoires showed none. Recombination models systematically underestimated out-of-frame TCR alpha sharing in monozygotic twins but agreed with sharing between unrelated individuals. Zero-insertion analyses could be partly confounded by invariant T cells such as MAIT and iNKT, although diverse VJ usage argued against such confounding for most clonotypes. The excess sharing between twins in beta out-of-frame sequences was weaker because fewer shared sequences reduced the signal-to-noise ratio. Because the same donors could not be followed over many years, the conclusions depended on cross-sectional statistical analysis.

The sequence was collected from a newborn girl in good health. The sequencing sample was made of cord blood. Recombination joined TRBV3-1 with TRBJ2-5; the D gene is possibly TRBD2, with 5 bases matching. Here is the DNA: TGTGCCAGCAGCCCCTATCGGACTTTACAAGAGACCCAGTACTTC. Its protein product is CASSPYRTLQETQYF.